This T cell receptor beta chain comes out of a study of T cells in Graves' hyperthyroidism and ophthalmopathy (dated by TCRdb to 2018 to 2020). Describing the broader study: Peripheral blood was collected at initial diagnosis, before any treatment. TCR V-J signatures able to tell the groups apart were searched for in a discovery cohort of approximately 95 patients, of whom more than 40 had Graves' ophthalmopathy and 55 to 60 had stable Graves' hyperthyroidism. Prospective prediction of ophthalmopathy was tested in an independent validation cohort consisting of fewer than 20 hyperthyroidism patients and around 17 patients who later progressed to ophthalmopathy. The approximately 100 discovery patients were divided at random into training and test sets in a 7:3 ratio. Thyroid tissue and blood T-cell repertoires from about six Graves' hyperthyroidism patients were also compared in the study. After sampling, hyperthyroidism patients received methimazole starting at 30 mg daily, and ophthalmopathy patients received high-dose intravenous methylprednisolone. TCR Vbeta CDR3 sequencing of 120 to 150 peripheral blood samples (about 45 ophthalmopathy, 70 to 85 hyperthyroidism and some 17 progressor patients) is reported in the paper. Summary of the overall study and its limitations: A 13 V-J signature model separated ophthalmopathy from stable hyperthyroidism, with 87.88% sensitivity and approximately 81% specificity in cross-validation and 80%/75% in testing. In validation, the model predicted progression to ophthalmopathy with 65% to 71% sensitivity and less than 80% specificity, a median of 6.5 months before onset. Blood samples also contained most of the expanded thyroid clonotypes (frequency above 0.001), which suggests that blood repertoires may reflect thyroid immune responses. No statistical method was used to fix the sample size in advance, and group allocation was not hidden from the investigators.

The TCR beta CDR3 regions were amplified from RNA transcripts. A first-round RT-PCR of the TCR CDR3 used the HTBI primer set with the Qiagen OneStep RT-PCR kit. A second multiplex PCR round built the libraries, followed by size selection and purification. The libraries were sequenced on an Illumina HiSeq2000 using paired-end 100 bp reads. Turning to the authors' computational methods: Raw data were processed with SOAPnuke, discarding reads with adapters, uncalled bases, mean Phred below 15, or no exact constant-primer or identifier match. High-quality paired reads were merged using COPE v1.2.5, and each unique nucleotide sequence was defined as a clonotype. MiTCR v1.1 was used to align the clonotypes against IMGT TRBV, TRBD and TRBJ reference segments. The analysis included only V-J combinations with a frequency above 0.0001, which together covered more than 99% of the repertoires. The TCS score was defined as F50 (clonal expansion) divided by E x V (chaos), with BLOSUM62-based TCRdist calculated between CDR3 peptides within each V-J. Welch's t-statistics and random forest reduced just over 500 V-J features to 13, which were used in a naive Bayes classifier (R e1071). The public reads were quality trimmed at Q25 with fastp and then assembled into clones with MiXCR by TCRdb, keeping productive beta chains. Every distinct CDR3 protein forms one entry, paired with its most common genes and DNA. The V and J calls reflect TCRdb's pipeline rather than the authors' work. The sample table shows around 190,000 distinct CDR3 sequences, and about a sixth are seen once. 25% to 35% of the sample is held by the ten biggest clonotypes.

Graves' hyperthyroidism was defined as stable when no progression to ophthalmopathy occurred over 18 months of follow-up. Hyperthyroidism patients were aged 18 to 65 years and newly diagnosed, with disease duration of less than 2 months. The study excluded patients with uncontrolled infections, other autoimmune diseases, pregnancy or lactation. Diagnoses were established on the basis of clinical symptoms, serum thyroxine and TRAb, thyroid ultrasound, and orbital computed tomography. PBMCs were isolated from roughly 10 ml of fresh peripheral blood by Ficoll-Paque density gradient centrifugation. Total RNA was extracted with Trizol reagent, and quality was checked on an Agilent 2100 Bioanalyzer. With regard to this clonotype: No cognate antigen has been identified for it. Per-base quality was not reported, and no clone a single base away is much larger than it.

The germline V gene (reference sequence) provides CDR1 DFQATT and CDR2 SNEGSKA. Compared with germline, V lacks 2 bases and J lacks 10 bases; bases without a gene match: 7. CDR3 length: 15 amino acids, cysteine to phenylalanine. CDR3 DNA only is kept here, 45 bases in frame from base 1. The sequence is built from TRBV20-1 and TRBJ2-1; 14 junctional bases match TRBD2. This sequence was found in a woman aged 50 to 60 with Graves' hyperthyroidism. Sequenced sample: blood. The CDR3 loop reads CSARSYGTSGGEQFF. The sequenced DNA: TGCAGTGCTAGAAGCTACGGGACTAGCGGGGGAGAGCAGTTCTTC.